These 8 T cell receptor beta chains share one sample of origin, sequenced in a study of PD-1 blockade in mismatch repair-deficient tumors (dated by TCRdb to about 2017). Library generation was performed with the immunoSEQ multiplex PCR assay. This is the immuneACCESS table as TCRdb keeps it, with only in-frame sequences that have V and J called. A part of the clones is gone; compared with another copy, unresolved V genes explain less than half, and the rest is unexplained. The sample table holds about 63,000 clones, of which roughly 88% were seen once. Of the sample, about 15% falls within the top ten clones. Sequenced material: peripheral blood, taken 52 weeks after starting pembrolizumab. The receptors originated from an adult with mismatch repair-deficient cancer.

This chain joins TRBV11-2 and TRBJ2-1; D is perhaps TRBD1 or TRBD2 (5 bases each). The V end lost 1 base, the J end lost 8 bases, and 9 bases lay between the germline ends. The V gene's germline CDR1 is SGHAT and CDR2 FQNNGV. The CDR3 contains 13 residues. Here the CDR3 reads CASSLVLGDEQFF. CDR3 nucleotide sequence: TGTGCCAGCAGCTTAGTGTTGGGGGATGAGCAGTTCTTC.

This chain connects TRBV5-1 to TRBJ1-5; D may be TRBD1 (6 bases). V gave up 1 base and J gave up 3 bases, with 14 bases separating them. The CDR3 consists of 16 residues. Germline V gives CDR1 SGHRS, CDR2 YFSETQ. This CDR3 reads CASSLLPGQPNQPQHF. CDR3 DNA: TGCGCCAGCAGCTTGTTGCCGGGACAACCCAATCAGCCCCAGCATTTT.

V usage is TRBV11-3 and J usage is TRBJ2-3; TRBD1 matches 12 bases. CDR1 is SGHNT and CDR2 is YENEEA in the germline V gene. Unmatched junction bases numbered 5, after V lost 5 bases and J lost 2 bases. CDR3 length: 16 residues. CDR3 in amino acids: CASSLGTGGHTDTQYF. The DNA for the CDR3 is TGTGCCAGCAGCCTTGGGACAGGGGGCCACACAGATACGCAGTATTTT.

In its sample, this clone was seen once. The chain uses TRBV11-2 and TRBJ2-3, with D hard to call. The CDR3 has 14 residues. Germline V gene sequence: CDR1 SGHAT, CDR2 FQNNGV. Trimming removed 2 bases at V and 2 bases at J, with 8 bases between. CDR3 loop: CASSLFGYTDTQYF. The CDR3 nucleotides are TGTGCCAGCAGCTTATTCGGGTACACAGATACGCAGTATTTT.

The chain has TRBV28 and TRBJ1-5, with D possibly TRBD1 on 5 matching bases. CDR3 length: 14 residues. Trimming took 6 bases from V and 4 from J, leaving 13 bases between them. In germline, CDR1 is MDHEN, CDR2 SYDVKM. The CDR3 here is CASRGRGSNQPQHF. CDR3 nucleotide sequence: TGTGCCAGCAGAGGCCGGGGCTCGAATCAGCCCCAGCATTTT.

V is TRBV18 and J is TRBJ2-5; D ambiguous. The CDR3 runs to 11 residues. The V and J ends lost 5 bases and 2 bases respectively, with 3 bases between them. The V gene's germline CDR1 is KGHSH and CDR2 LQKENI. The CDR3 DNA follows: TGTGCCAGCTCAGAACAAGAGACCCAGTACTTC. This sequence encodes CASSEQETQYF. Variable domain in full (rest from reference TRBV18 and TRBJ2-5): NAGVMQNPRHLVRRRGQEARLRCSPMKGHSHVYWYRQLPEEGLKFMVYLQKENIIDESGMPKERFSAEFPKEGPSILRIQQVVRGDSAAYFCASSEQETQYFGPGTRLLVL.

The chain carries TRBV10-2 and TRBJ2-1, with TRBD2 as a possible D gene (6 bases). The germline CDR1 and CDR2 sequences are WSHSY and SAAADI. This CDR3 region has 15 residues. V lost 6 bases and J lost 3, with 15 bases in between. The CDR3 spells CASSEAGVYYNEQFF. The CDR3 coding sequence is TGCGCCAGCAGCGAAGCGGGCGTTTACTACAATGAGCAGTTCTTC.

The CDR3 coding sequence is TGTGCCTGGAGTGGTTGGGGACAGGGGAAGGATGGCTACACCTTC. This sequence encodes CAWSGWGQGKDGYTF. The rearrangement links TRBV30 to TRBJ1-2, with 10 bases aligning to TRBD1. Germline CDR1 reads GTSNPN; CDR2 reads SVGIG (reference sequence). The CDR3 has 15 amino acids. V dropped 1 base and J dropped 6; count of bases not matched to a gene: 8. Full variable domain (remainder filled in from reference TRBV30 and TRBJ1-2): SQTIHQWPATLVQPVGSPLSLECTVEGTSNPNLYWYRQAAGRGLQLLFYSVGIGQISSEVPQNLSASRPQDRQFILSSKKLLLSDSGFYLCAWSGWGQGKDGYTFGSGTRLTVV.